The 12 T cell receptor beta chains reported below all come from one sample, sequenced in a study of T-cell memory formation after mild COVID-19. MiXCR, applied by TCRdb to the 5' RACE reads, yields one record per CDR3 protein. The sample includes roughly 130,000 distinct CDR3 sequences, 5% to 6.5% seen only once; the top ten take 2% to 2.5%. Sequences were obtained from PBMCs or a T cell subset sorted from them (not recorded which). The receptors stem from an adult woman who had mild COVID-19 (a few samples of this study predate the infection). Cell type and time point are not known.

This clonotype was seen only a few times. The gene calls are TRBV18 and TRBJ1-1; D uncertain. The CDR3 length is 15 residues. V shed 3 bases and J shed 2 bases, with 13 bases lying between them. Germline V gene data show CDR1 as KGHSH and CDR2 as LQKENI. The CDR3 nucleotides read TGTGCCAGCTCACCCCCCTCCGCAAAAAACACTGAAGCTTTCTTT. Its translation: CASSPPSAKNTEAFF.

This clonotype was picked up a small number of times. The chain joins TRBV5-6 to TRBJ2-5; no firm D call. The CDR3 loop spans 15 amino acids. Trimming cost V 1 base and J 0 bases, with 10 bases left between them. CDR1 and CDR2 (germline): SGHDT, YYEEEE. Here the CDR3 DNA reads TGTGCCAGCAGCTTGAAGACTTGGTACCAAGAGACCCAGTACTTC. It translates to CASSLKTWYQETQYF.

In this sample, this clonotype turned up many times. The chain employs TRBV15 and TRBJ2-7; 7 nucleotides align to TRBD2. Per the germline V gene, CDR1 is LNHNV and CDR2 is YYDKDF (reference sequence). With V trimmed by 0 bases and J by 3 bases, 8 bases remained unmatched. The CDR3 has 16 residues. Here the CDR3 DNA reads TGTGCCACCAGCAGAGAGGCGGGAGCGTTCGTCTACGAGCAGTACTTC. Protein: CATSREAGAFVYEQYF.

This clonotype was seen many times. This sequence joins TRBV7-9 and TRBJ2-7; D perhaps matches TRBD1 (6 bases). V gave up 6 bases and J gave up 2 bases, with 14 bases separating them. This CDR3 spans 14 amino acids. Germline assignment: CDR1 SEHNR and CDR2 FQNEAQ (reference sequence). This CDR3 reads CASSRDTNTYEQYF. The CDR3 DNA reads as TGTGCCAGCAGTAGGGACACTAATACCTACGAGCAGTACTTC.

The V call is TRBV11-3, the J call TRBJ2-1, with D possibly being TRBD2 (5 bases). V was trimmed by 3 bases and J by 8 bases, leaving 20 bases between them. The germline V gene has CDR1 SGHNT and CDR2 YENEEA. The CDR3 runs to 16 residues. The DNA for the CDR3 is TGTGCCAGCAGCTTCGGAAAGTGGGCGTCCGGGGATGAGCAGTTCTTC. Translated: CASSFGKWASGDEQFF.

This clonotype showed up just a few times. The chain couples TRBV29-1 to TRBJ1-1; TRBD1 agrees at 7 bases. This CDR3 is built from 15 residues. J lost 1 base, V lost 7 bases, and 12 bases had no gene match. Per the germline V gene, CDR1 is SQVTM and CDR2 is ANQGSEA. The CDR3 reads CSAEGQPLRNTEAFF. As DNA, the CDR3 is TGCAGCGCTGAGGGACAGCCTTTGAGGAACACTGAAGCTTTCTTT.

This clonotype was detected a few times. This chain uses TRBV4-2 with TRBJ1-6; D remains ambiguous. The V end lost 0 bases, the J end lost 3 bases, and 9 bases lay between the germline ends. The CDR3 covers 16 residues. CDR1 is LGHNA and CDR2 is YNFKEQ in the germline V gene. The CDR3 bases are TGTGCCAGCAGCCAAGATGGGGTCAACTATAATTCACCCCTCCACTTT. It specifies CASSQDGVNYNSPLHF.

This clonotype was detected only a few times. The chain has TRBV24-1 and TRBJ2-2; no clear D. The V gene's germline CDR1 is KGHDR and CDR2 SFDVKD. Trimming pared 4 bases from V and 0 bases from J, leaving 11 bases between. This CDR3 region has 16 residues. The CDR3 DNA sequence: TGTGCCACCAGTGACCCCAGGACCGCGAACACCGGGGAGCTGTTTTTT. Protein sequence: CATSDPRTANTGELFF.

The chain recombines TRBV21-1 with TRBJ2-7; TRBD1 reflects the table's D call only, with no check against the DNA. TRBV21-1 is reported as a pseudogene. This CDR3 region has 17 residues. CDR3 sequence reads: CASSLNGAVKSSYEQYF. The CDR3 coding sequence is TGTGCCAGCAGCCTAAATGGGGCAGTTAAAAGCTCCTACGAGCAGTACTTC.

V and J are TRBV7-3 and TRBJ2-1; D is possibly TRBD1 or TRBD2 (5 bases each). V shed 2 bases and J shed 8 bases, with 13 bases lying between them. Germline-derived CDR1 and CDR2 are SGHTA and FQGTGA. This CDR3 is built from 14 residues. This chain's CDR3 is CASSLEGFMDEQFF. The CDR3 coding sequence is TGTGCCAGCAGCTTAGAGGGGTTCATGGATGAGCAGTTCTTC.

This clonotype was counted at least ten times. V is TRBV21-1 and J is TRBJ2-5; the D call of TRBD2 is as the table states it, not checked on the DNA. TRBV21-1 is deemed a pseudogene. There are 14 residues in the CDR3. CDR3 protein: CASSTRASGETQYF. DNA of the CDR3: TGTGCCAGCAGCACTCGGGCAAGCGGCGAGACCCAGTACTTC.

This clonotype has a count of ten or more. This chain connects TRBV9 to TRBJ1-2; D is perhaps TRBD1 (5 bases). CDR1 is SGDLS and CDR2 is YYNGEE in the germline V gene. With 0 bases removed from V and 4 bases from J, the gap between germline ends came to 10 bases. This CDR3 has 14 amino acids. In nucleotides, the CDR3 is TGTGCCAGCAGCGTAGGCCAGGGAGTCTATGGCTACACCTTC. Translation gives CASSVGQGVYGYTF.